This T cell receptor beta chain emerged from a study of cytomegalovirus exposure and HLA in healthy donors (dated by TCRdb to between 2016 and 2019). For the study in its entirety: An earlier analysis of several hundred of the donors reported about 290 Gb of sequence data and 117 million unique TCR beta sequences from roughly 200 million T cells. An early release covering over 500 HLA-typed donors comprised about 290 gigabases of sequencing data and roughly 85 million unique TCR sequences. Of the approximately 370 genotyped donors, less than 90% were placed in the genetic ancestry cluster associated with self-reported Caucasian donors. The study was designed to test whether signatures of past pathogen exposure could be identified by cataloging public T cell receptors. Using immunosequencing, the study profiled T cell repertoires from fewer than 700 subjects and related those repertoires to cytomegalovirus serostatus. A separate validation cohort of 90 to 150 different subjects was used in addition to the roughly 670-subject first cohort. To predict cytomegalovirus infection status, the study brought together high-throughput TCR immunosequencing, statistical association of individual TCRs with disease status, and machine learning. A later analysis re-analyzed previously published TCR beta repertoires from roughly 630 donors and added high-resolution HLA genotyping to study TCR occurrence patterns. In the later analysis, no new phenotypic data were used to find candidate immune exposures; instead, reliance was placed on TCR beta sequences and their occurrence across donors. In an earlier analysis of around 540 of the donors, high-throughput TCR beta sequencing was used to judge whether each TCR beta V gene segment behaved as functional or pseudogenic. Donor age, sex, ethnicity and CMV serostatus were compiled together with the repertoire data. A later genetic analysis took genome-wide SNP genotypes for about three fifths of the 666 donors and used that subset as a discovery cohort. All discovery cohort repertoires had been generated on a single sequencing platform. Both class I and class II loci were covered by HLA typing, at four-digit resolution. Typing coverage varied by locus: 629-630 donors for A, B, C, DRB1 and DQB1; 522 for DQA1; 606 for DPA1; fewer than 480 for DPB1. Because of strong linkage in the cohort, roughly five DR-DQ haplotypes were treated as single units for association and clustering. Among some 410 genotyped donors of the cohort, an average of roughly 240,000 unique TCR beta nucleotide sequences were sequenced per donor, roughly 20% of them non-productive.

Looking up the germline V gene yields CDR1 SGDLS and CDR2 YYNGEE. Including cysteine and phenylalanine, the CDR3 has 17 amino acids. Of all the DNA, just the CDR3 is kept, 51 bases in frame from base 1. V trim: 0 bases; J trim: 3 bases; unmatched bases: 7. The cohort was made up of approximately 700 healthy bone marrow donors. At the time of sampling, all cohort members were nominally healthy, though unrecorded immune exposures were likely present. The donor tested CMV seronegative and was one of the 352 seronegative cohort members. A peripheral blood sample was provided by each donor, and peripheral blood mononuclear cells were used for TCR beta sequencing. Genomic DNA extraction from the blood cell samples was performed with the Qiagen DNeasy Blood Extraction Kit. A note on this clone: There is no known antigen for this receptor. No base quality values were provided; no much bigger clone lies one nucleotide off.

Libraries were built with the immunoSEQ multiplex PCR assay. The multiplex PCR relied on a mix of 60 forward primers for TCR Vbeta segments and 13 reverse primers for TCR Jbeta segments. A multiplex PCR assay on genomic DNA amplified the CDR3 region of rearranged TCR beta genes. On the Illumina HiSeq System, the amplified TCR beta libraries were sequenced as 87-base-pair reads. As for the authors' bioinformatics: A later analysis tallied roughly 76 million unique TCR beta chains across the 666 repertoires, and 10 million to 11 million of those chains were shared by two or more donors. A nearest-neighbor algorithm error-corrected the raw reads and collapsed the reads into unique sequences, merging closely related sequences to remove PCR and sequencing errors. CDR3 sequences were aligned to IMGT reference sequences to assign V, D and J gene segments. Each retained sequence needed at least a six-nucleotide match to both a V gene segment and a J gene segment. A rearrangement was called productive if the CDR3 had no stop codons and remained in frame with V and J, and every other rearrangement was called non-productive. Following IMGT convention, CDR3 was defined as the stretch from the second conserved V-encoded cysteine up to the conserved J-encoded phenylalanine. In an earlier analysis of more than 550 of the donors, sequences lacking an unambiguous match to a single V gene segment were excluded. In an earlier analysis of a few hundred of the donors, a V segment was called functional when productive rearrangements were above 56.7%, and segregating when the standard deviation between donors exceeded 5%. A statistical classification framework was built for diagnosing cytomegalovirus status from the catalog of TCR beta chain sequences. A later analysis assigned V and J genes by comparing TCR nucleotide sequences with IMGT/GENE-DB human TR gene sequences. In a later analysis, CDR3 sequences and most-parsimonious VDJ recombination scenarios were assigned using the TCRdist pipeline. In a later analysis, every TCR beta chain was defined by the combination of its CDR3 amino acid sequence and its V-gene family, and reads without a unique V-gene family were dropped. In a later analysis, 450 to 600 highly shared, low-generation-probability nucleotide sequences were removed to address suspected cross-contamination and a sequencing artifact. In a later analysis, a clonal expansion index for each public chain was calculated from normalized within-repertoire ranks of inferred template counts. In a later analysis, generation probabilities were computed using a VDJ recombination model fitted to out-of-frame rearrangements, and the results were checked against IGoR. A later analysis scored TCR-TCR, TCR-HLA and TCR-CMV co-occurrence with hypergeometric tests, applying a repertoire-size bias correction to TCR pairs. False discovery rates were estimated in a later analysis by permuting HLA or CMV assignments 20 times. In a later analysis, co-occurring TCRs were grouped using DBSCAN, with TCRdist sequence similarity added in when clustering inside HLA-allele-positive subsets. Co-occurrence clustering excluded repertoires with fewer than 30,000 or more than 120,000 public chains, plus five with anomalous nucleotide sharing. The table was pulled from immuneACCESS by TCRdb, which kept in-frame rearrangements only. Such tables lose some clones; where checked, under half of the loss comes from unresolved V genes, and the rest has no known cause. Clone size and V and J calls were adopted from that table, with D and trimming inferred from the DNA. Here the sample has 150,000 to 200,000 clones; roughly 80% occur a single time. The ten top clones hold over 2.5% of the sample.

What the study reported, not specific to this receptor: A further reported finding was that TCR beta sequences accurately predicted the HLA-A and HLA-B alleles for most subjects in the first cohort. Because HLA typing was missing for some donors at each locus, association tests included only the typed subset. A later analysis found that most CMV-associated TCR beta chains appeared HLA-restricted, with HLA associations seemingly driven largely by CMV exposure. Strong co-occurrence of HLA alleles, especially DR and DQ, made assigning TCR associations to individual alleles difficult. Only TCR beta chains were sequenced in this cohort, and the absence of alpha or paired-chain data limited detectable features. In a later analysis, TCR association rates were found to vary across HLA loci, with the most associated TCRs seen for DRB1 alleles and the fewest for HLA-C alleles. A group of highly shared sequence variants was considered likely to be a technical artifact of the sequencing pipeline. Most TCR sequences were observed very rarely across donors, whereas some public TCRs were present in many individuals. CMV serostatus was the only immune exposure information available for the cohort. A later analysis reported that several top co-occurrence clusters appeared linked to parvovirus B19, influenza, CMV and Epstein-Barr virus. In a later analysis, some 17,000 TCR beta sequences were associated with specific HLA alleles at a false discovery rate of 0.05. A total of 164 TCR beta chains were listed by the study as associated with cytomegalovirus. Cytomegalovirus status was reported to be diagnosed by the classifier with high specificity and sensitivity in both the original and validation cohorts. A later genetic analysis associated a missense DCLRE1C variant with V-gene and J-gene trimming of TCR beta chains, and an independent cohort replicated the association. Linkage disequilibrium might explain the correlated functional status among segregating V segments, but an unknown experimental factor could not be ruled out. Because the 87-base-pair reads could not distinguish some IMGT-functional V segments, including TRBV6-2 and TRBV6-3, those segments were excluded. In a later analysis, HLA-associated TCR beta chains were found to be more clonally expanded and to have lower generation probabilities than equally common non-associated chains. It was suggested by the authors that the approach could potentially be generalized to other disease states and immunological phenotypes. A later genetic analysis reported fewer N-insertions in productive TCRs among donors in an Asian-associated ancestry cluster than the approximately 670-donor mean. In vitro tests confirmed that three of the cytomegalovirus-associated TCR beta chains recognize cytomegalovirus antigens. Sequencing depth was assumed to be roughly uniform across donors in the presence/absence analyses, though that assumption may not hold. Broadly in line with IMGT annotations, most TCR beta V segments showed up in productive rearrangements about 87% or about 30% of the time in an earlier analysis of around 550 of the donors. Approximately 18 rarely observed V segments, including chromosome 9 orphons, were excluded from the earlier analysis of about 500 of the donors because counts were too low.

The chain was built from TRBV9 and TRBJ2-4; TRBD2 fits 9 bases in the junction. The source of this sequence is a female donor in good health and CMV-seronegative. The material sequenced was PBMCs. The DNA sequence is given as TGTGCCAGCAGCGTAGAGGGCGGGAGGGAGGTCAAAAACATTCAGTACTTC. It translates to CASSVEGGREVKNIQYF.